Presented here are 30 T cell receptor beta chains from one specimen sequenced in a study of identical twins. TCRdb re-called the 5' RACE reads with MiXCR, one entry per CDR3 protein. The sample has 200,000 to 300,000 distinct CDR3 sequences, approximately 7% seen once; the top ten hold 3% to 4.5%. These data are also associated with another study on yellow fever vaccine responses in identical twins.

Sequenced sample: memory (CD45RO+) T cells sorted from blood. These receptors were collected from a woman between 18 and 29 years old in good health.

The sample holds one count of this clonotype. Here the CDR3 DNA reads TGTGCCAGCTGTCTGACTAGCGGGGGGCTATCTAGCACAGATACGCAGTATTTT. Translating gives CASCLTSGGLSSTDTQYF. V usage is TRBV2 and J usage is TRBJ2-3; 13 bases are a match to TRBD2. V shed 8 bases and J 0 bases; nucleotides not matched to a gene: 11. The germline gives CDR1 SNHLY, CDR2 FYNNEI. This CDR3 is 18 amino acids long.

The chain couples TRBV19 to TRBJ2-7; D is uncertain. Germline lookup yields CDR1 LNHDA and CDR2 SQIVND (reference sequence). Trimming shortened V by 4 bases and J by 3 bases, and 7 bases separated the two germline ends. This CDR3 region has 12 residues. The CDR3 nucleotides are TGTGCCAGTAGTAATCACTTCTACGAGCAGTACTTC. Protein: CASSNHFYEQYF.

This clonotype was picked up many times. This chain uses TRBV5-1 with TRBJ2-7; D ambiguous. Germline assignment: CDR1 SGHRS and CDR2 YFSETQ. V was pared by 2 bases and J by 4 bases, with 7 bases between. The CDR3 length is 12 residues. The CDR3 reads CASSLHGYEQYF. The CDR3 DNA sequence: TGCGCCAGCAGCTTACACGGGTACGAGCAGTACTTC.

A few counts support this clonotype. This sequence joins TRBV3-1 and TRBJ2-7; TRBD1 aligns across 7 bases. Germline trimming cut 1 base from V and 0 bases from J; bases unmatched to any gene: 6. The CDR3 has 16 residues. Germline assignment: CDR1 LGHDT and CDR2 YNNKEL (reference sequence). Here the CDR3 reads CASSQGQGASSYEQYF. The CDR3 coding sequence is TGTGCCAGCAGCCAAGGACAGGGTGCGAGCTCCTACGAGCAGTACTTC.

The chain links TRBV14 to TRBJ1-6; 7 bases line up with TRBD1. This CDR3 is 16 amino acids long. The germline CDR1 and CDR2 sequences are SGHDN and FVKESK. The J segment lost 5 bases and the V segment lost 1 base, leaving 5 bases of the junction unmatched. The CDR3 loop is CASSQGGTVNNSPLHF. CDR3 nucleotides: TGTGCCAGCAGCCAAGGTGGGACAGTGAATAATTCACCCCTCCACTTT.

The chain combines TRBV27 with TRBJ2-1, with 9 bases aligning to TRBD2. V shed 5 bases and J 2 bases; nucleotides not matched to a gene: 4. The CDR3 is made up of 15 amino acids. Germline lookup yields CDR1 MNHEY and CDR2 SMNVEV (reference sequence). The CDR3 nucleotides read TGTGCCAGCAGTGTGCTAGCGGGGACCTACAATGAGCAGTTCTTC. Its translation is CASSVLAGTYNEQFF.

This clonotype was seen a few times. The genes are TRBV11-1 and TRBJ2-7, with 12 bases aligning to TRBD1. Germline lookup yields CDR1 SGHAT and CDR2 FQDESV (reference sequence). With 5 bases clipped from V and 2 bases from J, the junction kept 4 bases outside the gene matches. The CDR3 is 15 residues long. CDR3 sequence: CASSTGTGGPYEQYF. CDR3 DNA sequence: TGTGCCAGCAGCACTGGGACAGGGGGCCCCTACGAGCAGTACTTC.

In its sample, this clonotype was seen many times. The rearrangement uses TRBV12-3 or TRBV12-4 and TRBJ1-2; no definite D call. The CDR3 length is 11 residues. Trimming pared 5 bases from V and 8 bases from J, leaving 9 bases between. CDR3 protein: CASSPGKGYTF. Written as DNA, the CDR3 is TGTGCCAGCAGTCCGGGAAAAGGCTACACCTTC.

The chain uses TRBV5-6 and TRBJ2-5; a weak D match, TRBD2 (6 bases). Germline CDR1 reads SGHDT; CDR2 reads YYEEEE. Trimming removed 1 base from V and 1 base from J, with 8 bases in between. The CDR3 length is 14 residues. Here the CDR3 DNA reads TGTGCCAGCAGCTTGTGGGGACTCCAAGAGACCCAGTACTTC. It translates to CASSLWGLQETQYF.

This clonotype appeared many times. V is TRBV3-1 and J is TRBJ2-2; D not resolved. The V and J ends lost 0 bases and 6 bases respectively, with 11 bases between them. CDR3 length: 15 residues. CDR1 and CDR2 from the germline V gene are LGHDT and YNNKEL (reference sequence). CDR3 sequence (DNA): TGTGCCAGCAGCCAAGATCGGACCCCCTCCGGGGAGCTGTTTTTT. Translating gives CASSQDRTPSGELFF.

This clonotype came up many times. This chain uses TRBV7-2 with TRBJ1-3; D unclear. Between the trimmed V and J ends, which lost 6 bases and 4 bases, there was a span of 10 bases. This CDR3 region has 13 residues. The germline V gene has CDR1 SGHTA and CDR2 FQGNSA. CDR3 coding DNA: TGTGCCAGCAGAGATGTGGGCGGAAACACCATATATTTT. It translates to CASRDVGGNTIYF.

This clonotype was picked up many times. The CDR3 DNA reads as TGTGCCACCAGATCGACGGACAACTCTGGGGCCAACGTCCTGACTTTC. Its translation: CATRSTDNSGANVLTF. V gene TRBV24-1 combines with J gene TRBJ2-6; weak D call: TRBD1 (5 bases). The germline CDR1 and CDR2 sequences are KGHDR and SFDVKD. The CDR3 extends over 16 amino acids. V was pared by 7 bases and J by 0 bases, with 12 bases between.

This clonotype was observed a handful of times. As DNA, the CDR3 is TGTGCCAGCAGCTCAGTAGGGGGGGTGATCGGCAATGAGCAGTTCTTC. Residues: CASSSVGGVIGNEQFF. V gene TRBV9 combines with J gene TRBJ2-1; perhaps TRBD2 as D (7 bases). The V gene's germline CDR1 is SGDLS and CDR2 YYNGEE. The CDR3 is made up of 16 amino acids. Trimming took 4 bases from V and 6 from J, leaving 20 bases between them.

This clonotype was recorded at least ten times. The chain employs TRBV7-9 and TRBJ2-3; D is unresolved. The CDR3 is 12 amino acids. Germline V gene sequence: CDR1 SEHNR, CDR2 FQNEAQ (reference sequence). Trimming cost V 8 bases and J 6 bases, with 12 bases left between them. CDR3 loop: CASSRISDTQYF. The CDR3 DNA sequence: TGTGCCAGCTCCCGTATCTCGGATACGCAGTATTTT.

This clonotype occurred a few times. The chain combines TRBV2 with TRBJ1-1; unclear D gene. From germline, CDR1 is SNHLY and CDR2 FYNNEI. The V end was cut by 5 bases, the J end by 6 bases, with 7 bases between. The CDR3 is made up of 11 amino acids. The CDR3 DNA is TGTGCCAGCAGTCCCCGAGCTGAAGCTTTCTTT. It specifies CASSPRAEAFF.

The V gene is TRBV7-6, the J gene TRBJ2-4, with D perhaps matching TRBD1 or TRBD2 (5 bases each). The length of the CDR3 is 13 residues. Germline CDR1 reads SGHVS; CDR2 reads FNYEAQ. Trimming stripped 7 bases from V and 8 bases from J, with 15 bases between. The CDR3 is CASTGPGTDIQYF. CDR3 nucleotides: TGTGCCAGCACCGGTCCAGGGACGGACATTCAGTACTTC.

This clonotype was counted between two and nine times. This chain uses TRBV28 with TRBJ2-7; D perhaps matches TRBD1 (6 bases). The CDR3 loop spans 11 amino acids. Trimming cost V 6 bases and J 6 bases, with 9 bases left between them. CDR1 and CDR2 (germline): MDHEN, SYDVKM. Here the CDR3 reads CASRIRGEQYF. The CDR3 DNA reads TGTGCCAGCAGAATCAGGGGCGAGCAGTACTTC.

The rearrangement links TRBV12-3 or TRBV12-4 to TRBJ2-1, with D perhaps matching TRBD2 (6 bases). The CDR3 extends over 15 amino acids. V lost 8 bases and J lost 3, with 17 bases in between. CDR3 in amino acids: CASPRVGGNYNEQFF. CDR3 coding DNA: TGTGCCAGCCCGAGGGTGGGCGGGAACTACAATGAGCAGTTCTTC.

This clonotype was seen many times. This chain uses TRBV3-1 with TRBJ2-1; TRBD2 aligns across 14 bases. Trimming cost V 3 bases and J 9 bases; bases outside gene matches: 7. The V gene's germline CDR1 is LGHDT and CDR2 YNNKEL (reference sequence). The CDR3 is 16 amino acids. DNA of the CDR3: TGTGCCAGCAGCCACTCCGGGACTAGCGGGAGTCGTGAGCAGTTCTTC. This sequence encodes CASSHSGTSGSREQFF.

This clonotype was picked up many times. This rearrangement joins TRBV5-1 to TRBJ2-3; 9 nucleotides match TRBD2. Germline CDR1 SGHRS, CDR2 YFSETQ. The CDR3 covers 15 residues. Losses at the gene ends were 2 bases for V and 3 bases for J; bases not matched to a gene: 4. CDR3: CASSFSGSRTDTQYF. For the CDR3, the DNA is TGCGCCAGCAGCTTTAGCGGGAGTAGGACAGATACGCAGTATTTT.

The chain couples TRBV9 to TRBJ1-6; 7 bases line up with TRBD1. This CDR3 spans 15 amino acids. Germline lookup yields CDR1 SGDLS and CDR2 YYNGEE. V lost 3 bases and J lost 4; bases outside the gene matches: 4. In DNA form, the CDR3 reads TGTGCCAGCAGCGCCGCAGGGGGATATAATTCACCCCTCCACTTT. Translated, it gives CASSAAGGYNSPLHF.

This clonotype was counted many times. The chain is built from TRBV3-1 and TRBJ2-3, with 11 bases identical to TRBD2. This CDR3 is built from 16 residues. The V and J ends lost 10 bases and 5 bases, in that order; junction bases with no gene match: 14. CDR1 and CDR2 (germline): LGHDT, YNNKEL (reference sequence). The CDR3 DNA reads as TGTGCCATTCCGTTTTTTAGCGGGAGGGCCGGAGATACGCAGTATTTT. It codes for CAIPFFSGRAGDTQYF.

A remark on this clonotype: This may come from a read error, since a much larger clone is one base off. The chain links TRBV14 to TRBJ2-3; D not certain. Germline lookup yields CDR1 SGHDN and CDR2 FVKESK. Trimming stripped 4 bases from V and 5 bases from J, with 16 bases between. CDR3 length: 15 residues. CDR3 amino acids: CASSRRTPALDTQYF. CDR3 in DNA: TGTGCCAGCAGCCGACGGACCCCCGCGCTAGATACGCAGTATTTT. Drawing the rest from reference TRBV14 and TRBJ2-3, the complete variable domain is EAGVTQFPSHSVIEKGQTVTLRCDPISGHDNLYWYRRVMGKEIKFLLHFVKESKQDESGMPNNRFLAERTGGTYSTLKVQPAELEDSGVYFCASSRRTPALDTQYFGPGTRLTVL.

This clonotype has only a few counts. V is TRBV12-3 or TRBV12-4 and J is TRBJ2-1, with 8 bases aligning to TRBD2. Germline trimming cut 6 bases from V and 2 bases from J; bases unmatched to any gene: 9. The CDR3 has 16 residues. Here the CDR3 DNA reads TGTGCCAGCAGCCTACTTTTTAGCGGGGCCTACAATGAGCAGTTCTTC. The encoded protein is CASSLLFSGAYNEQFF.

Comment on this clonotype: A much larger clone is a single base away; this may be a read error. This rearrangement joins TRBV5-1 to TRBJ2-3; D is possibly TRBD2 (5 bases). CDR3 length equals 14 residues. Looked up from germline, CDR1 is SGHRS and CDR2 is YFSETQ. CDR3 sequence reads: CTSSLTTSTDTQYF. As DNA, the CDR3 is TGCACCAGCAGCTTGACTACTAGCACAGATACGCAGTATTTT.

This clonotype has more than one count but fewer than ten. The chain combines TRBV6-5 with TRBJ2-3, with 7 bases lining up with TRBD2. CDR3 length: 18 residues. V was pared by 2 bases and J by 2 bases, with 13 bases of the junction left unmatched. CDR1 is MNHEY, CDR2 SVGAGI, per germline. In nucleotides, the CDR3 is TGTGCCAGCAGTTACGGGGGAGGGCCTGTCTTAAACACAGATACGCAGTATTTT. Protein: CASSYGGGPVLNTDTQYF.

This clonotype has just a few counts. V usage is TRBV14 and J usage is TRBJ1-2, with D possibly TRBD1 on 6 matching bases. Per the germline V gene, CDR1 is SGHDN and CDR2 is FVKESK. The V and J ends lost 5 bases and 4 bases respectively, with 14 bases between them. CDR3 length: 14 amino acids. Here the CDR3 reads CASSFTGGGYGYTF. CDR3 nucleotides: TGTGCCAGCAGCTTCACCGGGGGCGGCTATGGCTACACCTTC.

This clonotype was seen at least ten times. The chain joins TRBV11-2 to TRBJ2-7; weak D call: TRBD2 (5 bases). The germline CDR1 and CDR2 sequences are SGHAT and FQNNGV. The CDR3 runs 13 residues. Trimming pared 4 bases from V and 3 bases from J, leaving 10 bases between. CDR3 amino acids: CASSSGIHYEQYF. Written as DNA, the CDR3 is TGTGCCAGCAGCTCGGGGATCCACTACGAGCAGTACTTC.

Concerning this clonotype itself: Given a much more abundant clone one base away, this may be a read error. The chain couples TRBV11-2 to TRBJ2-3; TRBD2 matches at 14 bases. Germline CDR1 and CDR2: SGHAT and FQNNGV. The length of the CDR3 is 18 residues. The CDR3 nucleotides read TGTGCCATCAGCGAGGGACTAGCGGGAGTCCTCCTCGCAGATACGCAGTATTTT. It encodes CAISEGLAGVLLADTQYF.

This clonotype was seen a handful of times. The rearrangement uses TRBV6-5 and TRBJ1-1; possible D gene TRBD1, 6 bases. CDR3 length: 16 amino acids. Trimming shortened V by 2 bases and J by 7 bases, and 20 bases separated the two germline ends. Per the germline V gene, CDR1 is MNHEY and CDR2 is SVGAGI. CDR3 in DNA: TGTGCCAGCAGTTACAGGGGGTGGACTCAATTAAGTGAAGCTTTCTTT. Translation gives CASSYRGWTQLSEAFF.